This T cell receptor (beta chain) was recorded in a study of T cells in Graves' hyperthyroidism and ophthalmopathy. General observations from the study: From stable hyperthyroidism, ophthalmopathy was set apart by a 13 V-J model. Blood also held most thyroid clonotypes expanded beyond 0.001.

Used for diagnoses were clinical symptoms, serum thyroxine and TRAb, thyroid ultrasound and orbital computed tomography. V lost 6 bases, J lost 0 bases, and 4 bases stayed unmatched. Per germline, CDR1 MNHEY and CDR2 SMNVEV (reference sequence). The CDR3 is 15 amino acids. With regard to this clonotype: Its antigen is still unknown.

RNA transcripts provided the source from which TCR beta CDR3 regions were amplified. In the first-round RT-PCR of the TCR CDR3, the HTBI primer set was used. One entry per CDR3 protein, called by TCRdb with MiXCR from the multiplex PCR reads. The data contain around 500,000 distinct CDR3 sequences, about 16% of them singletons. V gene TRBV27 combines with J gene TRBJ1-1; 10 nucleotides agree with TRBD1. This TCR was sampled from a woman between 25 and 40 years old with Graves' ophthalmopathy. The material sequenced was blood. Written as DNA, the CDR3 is TGTGCCAGCAGGGAGACAGGGGGCATGAACACTGAAGCTTTCTTT. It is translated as CASRETGGMNTEAFF.